This TCR beta chain appears in the sequencing data of a study of metastatic and nonmetastatic thyroid tumors. Study at large: Blood and tumor or nodule tissue repertoires from malignant and benign thyroid patients were compared.

None of the patients had undergone any treatment ahead of thyroid surgery. The CDR3 totals 13 residues. Per the germline V gene, CDR1 is SGHTA and CDR2 is FQGTGA. General observations from the study: Malignant tumors reportedly showed significantly higher TCR beta diversity than benign nodules in both blood and tumor.

Authors' analysis steps: Variation in CDR3 across clinicopathological groups served as the basis for constructing a distant-metastasis classifier in papillary thyroid cancer. From the PCR reads, TCRdb re-called clones with MiXCR. Clone size and V and J calls follow TCRdb, not the original study. The sample holds roughly 38,000 clones, approximately 20% seen once. A word on this clone: Its antigen is currently unknown. At one end, the junction sequence differs from germline, possibly due to a read error.

The source is a female donor with papillary thyroid cancer or a benign thyroid nodule (not recorded which). Some clones in this sample may be carry-over from other donors' samples. Material for sequencing was blood. The chain has TRBV7-3 and TRBJ1-1; D is perhaps TRBD1 (5 bases). The CDR3 loop is CASRLSQGSEALF. CDR3 coding DNA: TGTGCCAGCAGATTAAGTCAGGGCTCTGAAGCTTTATTT.